This T cell receptor beta chain was recorded in a study of blood T cell repertoires in COVID-19. Study members were between 18 and 89 years old and lived in about two dozen US regions. In the study's own analysis: Amplifying reference gene primers gave estimates of nucleated cell counts. Libraries were prepared by immunoSEQ multiplex PCR; TCRdb keeps only in-frame clonotypes and omits some of them. That table gives V, J and clone size, and the DNA gave D and trimming. The data show some 270,000 clones, 85% to 90% seen once. Sequencing input: PBMCs or T cells enriched from blood (not recorded which). This clonotype was obtained from a woman under 40 with acute COVID-19.

CDR3 sequence: CASSKNSPSDSYEQYF. For the CDR3, the DNA is TGTGCCAGCAGCAAAAACAGCCCTAGCGACTCCTACGAGCAGTACTTC. V is TRBV11-2 and J is TRBJ2-7; D is possibly TRBD2 (6 bases). Trimming cost V 5 bases and J 0 bases, with 17 bases left between them. CDR1 and CDR2 from the germline V gene are SGHAT and FQNNGV. This CDR3 is 16 amino acids long. Looking up the rest from reference TRBV11-2 and TRBJ2-7 gives the full variable domain: EAGVAQSPRYKIIEKRQSVAFWCNPISGHATLYWYQQILGQGPKLLIQFQNNGVVDDSQLPKDRFSAERLKGVDSTLKIQPAKLEDSAVYLCASSKNSPSDSYEQYFGPGTRLTVT.